This T cell receptor beta chain stems from a study of T-cell reconstitution after alpha-beta-depleted transplantation in children. Unique molecular identifiers were used in preparing the TCRbeta library. In TCRdb, the PCR reads were re-called with MiXCR into one record per CDR3 protein. Among about 32,000 distinct CDR3 sequences listed, around 7% were seen once. Findings and limits, study-wide: Reports say that about two months after transplant, the alpha-beta T cells came out of several hundred graft clones that had expanded.

This clonotype occurred many times. Its antigen is still unknown. With 8 bases removed from V and 9 bases from J, the gap between germline ends came to 11 bases. The CDR3 covers 12 residues. The receptor's source is a child under two years old who had a stem cell transplant for acute myeloid leukemia, so the T cells may come from the graft donor. The sequences come from peripheral blood, collected 60 days after TCRalphabeta/CD19-depleted stem cell transplant. This chain connects TRBV12-3 or TRBV12-4 to TRBJ1-6, with D hard to call. CDR3 coding DNA: TGTGCCAGCGGCATAGGGAGTTCACCCCTCCACTTT. Protein: CASGIGSSPLHF.